This TCR beta chain was recorded in a study of shared clonotypes between healthy human individuals. This clone is a singleton in its sample. The antigen is unknown. Notes on the study in general: The study found lower generation probabilities in non-shared clonotypes than in those shared by all four donors. Clonotypes that were shared across a handful of donors made up about 5.1% of naive CD4 clonotypes.

CDR1 SNHLY and CDR2 FYNNEI come from the germline V gene. J was trimmed by 0 bases and V by 6 bases; bases with no gene match: 9. The CDR3 has 16 residues. Original analysis: Filtering differed because ImmunoSEQ produced junction-only sequences that carried no quality scores. Method: immunoSEQ multiplex PCR; TCRdb's copy keeps in-frame clones and lacks some. V and J calls and clone size are as listed in that table; D and trimming were resolved from the DNA. The data show roughly 1 million clones, about 76% seen once. V and J are TRBV2 and TRBJ2-7; 9 positions agree with TRBD2. The sequence came from a man aged 18-30 years in good health. Material: memory CD4+ T cells sorted from blood. Subset denoted: CD45RA-negative fraction. CDR3 region: CASSGGLALSSYEQYF. DNA of the CDR3: TGTGCCAGCAGCGGTGGACTAGCGTTGAGCTCCTACGAGCAGTACTTC.